This T cell receptor beta chain was sequenced for a study of blood T cell repertoires in COVID-19. The overall study: COVID-19 samples, acute and convalescent, were from the United States, Italy and Spain.

CDR3 length equals 15 residues. Per the germline V gene, CDR1 is PRHDT and CDR2 is FYEKMQ (reference sequence). V lost 0 bases to trimming and J lost 0 bases, with 7 bases between them. Original processing methods: Estimated nucleated cell counts came from reference gene primer amplification. Clones were sequenced by immunoSEQ multiplex PCR, and TCRdb holds only the in-frame ones, with some missing. The D gene and trimming were derived from the DNA, and the V and J assignments and clone size from that table. The sample has 45,000 to 70,000 clones, 84% seen once; the top ten hold roughly 13%. This clone appeared a single time.

The V and J genes are TRBV13 and TRBJ2-3; no clear D gene. The sequenced sample was peripheral blood. This clonotype was sampled from a woman aged 80 or over with acute or convalescent COVID-19. The CDR3 loop is CASSLGGPSTDTQYF. In DNA, the CDR3 is TGTGCCAGCAGCTTAGGGGGCCCTAGCACAGATACGCAGTATTTT.